The 23 T cell receptor beta chains below all came from one sample that was sequenced in a study of T cells in localized non-small cell lung cancer. The table came from immunoSEQ multiplex PCR; TCRdb's copy has only in-frame clones and leaves some out. The sample includes about 21,000 clones, approximately 91% of them seen just once. Sample: PBMCs, taken before any cancer treatment. The receptors originated from a man aged 35 to 69 with stage II squamous cell lung carcinoma.

This chain joins TRBV5-8 and TRBJ2-6, with TRBD1 as a possible D gene (5 bases). V gave up 2 bases and J gave up 2 bases, with 8 bases separating them. From germline, CDR1 is SGHTS and CDR2 YDEGEE. The CDR3 has 15 amino acids. CDR3 amino acids: CASSFDSAGANVLTF. In DNA, the CDR3 is TGTGCCAGCAGCTTCGACAGTGCTGGGGCCAACGTCCTGACTTTC.

The chain uses TRBV9 and TRBJ2-5; weak D call: TRBD1 (6 bases). Germline V gene data show CDR1 as SGDLS and CDR2 as YYNGEE. CDR3 size: 14 residues. V lost 5 bases to trimming and J lost 3 bases, with 14 bases between them. The CDR3 spells CASSLGRGKETQYF. The CDR3 nucleotides read TGTGCCAGCAGTCTGGGCAGGGGAAAAGAGACCCAGTACTTC.

Comments on this clone: Additional DNA sequences in this sample encode the identical CDR3. This rearrangement joins TRBV30 to TRBJ1-1, with D unresolved. The germline V and J ends were trimmed by 4 bases and 4 bases, with 10 bases remaining between them. CDR1 is GTSNPN and CDR2 is SVGIG in the germline V gene (reference sequence). The CDR3 totals 12 residues. CDR3 sequence reads: CAWTIWGTEAFF. In DNA, the CDR3 is TGTGCCTGGACGATTTGGGGCACTGAAGCTTTCTTT.

This clone was counted between two and nine times. This CDR3 is CATSRDVMANGYTF. The CDR3 DNA sequence: TGTGCCACCAGCAGAGATGTGATGGCCAATGGCTACACCTTC. The V gene is TRBV15, the J gene TRBJ1-2; D is ambiguous. The CDR3 sequence is 14 residues long. Per the germline V gene, CDR1 is LNHNV and CDR2 is YYDKDF (reference sequence). V lost 0 bases and J lost 6, with 11 bases in between.

The chain is built from TRBV29-1 and TRBJ2-1; 10 bases are shared with TRBD2. The V and J ends lost 6 bases and 0 bases, in that order; junction bases with no gene match: 2. CDR1 is SQVTM, CDR2 ANQGSEA, per germline. The CDR3 covers 14 residues. The CDR3 spells CSVASGSSYNEQFF. For the CDR3, the DNA is TGCAGCGTAGCTAGCGGGAGCTCCTACAATGAGCAGTTCTTC.

The rearrangement joins TRBV6-6 to TRBJ1-1; 7 bases align to TRBD1. Germline V gene lookup returns CDR1 MNHNY and CDR2 SVGAGI (reference sequence). J was trimmed by 8 bases and V by 5 bases; bases with no gene match: 2. The CDR3 has 11 amino acids. The CDR3 DNA sequence: TGTGCCAGCAGTAAACAGGGGGAAGCTTTCTTT. This translates into CASSKQGEAFF.

The rearrangement links TRBV19 to TRBJ2-3, with D perhaps given as TRBD1 or TRBD2 (5 bases each). The CDR3 sequence is 14 residues long. V lost 5 bases and J 2 bases, leaving 11 bases between the germline ends. CDR1 and CDR2 from the germline V gene are LNHDA and SQIVND (reference sequence). CDR3 DNA: TGTGCCAGTAGTGGGAGACAGATCACAGATACGCAGTATTTT. This sequence encodes CASSGRQITDTQYF. Drawing the rest from reference TRBV19 and TRBJ2-3, the complete variable domain is DGGITQSPKYLFRKEGQNVTLSCEQNLNHDAMYWYRQDPGQGLRLIYYSQIVNDFQKGDIAEGYSVSREKKESFPLTVTSAQKNPTAFYLCASSGRQITDTQYFGPGTRLTVL.

The chain joins TRBV27 to TRBJ1-2; 8 nucleotides agree with TRBD1. The CDR3 has 13 residues. Per the germline V gene, CDR1 is MNHEY and CDR2 is SMNVEV (reference sequence). V dropped 8 bases and J dropped 6; count of bases not matched to a gene: 8. The CDR3 nucleotides read TGTGCCAGCGCCCCAGGGGGCAGGAATGGCTACACCTTC. Translation gives CASAPGGRNGYTF.

This rearrangement joins TRBV7-9 to TRBJ1-2; the D is unclear. The CDR3 runs 13 residues. With 3 bases removed from V and 1 base from J, the gap between germline ends came to 6 bases. Germline values: CDR1 SEHNR, CDR2 FQNEAQ (reference sequence). The CDR3 DNA is TGTGCCAGCAGCTTCGGGGATAACTATGGCTACACCTTC. Translated, it gives CASSFGDNYGYTF.

This chain uses TRBV27 with TRBJ2-5; D uncertain. The CDR3 runs 13 residues. The germline V and J ends were trimmed by 7 bases and 4 bases, with 13 bases remaining between them. CDR1 and CDR2 (germline): MNHEY, SMNVEV (reference sequence). CDR3 coding DNA: TGTGCCAGCAATAATGCTTTAGGAGAGACCCAGTACTTC. Translating gives CASNNALGETQYF.

This clone was detected once. This chain links TRBV27 with TRBJ1-4; possibly TRBD1 for D (6 bases). The CDR3 sequence is 14 residues long. The ends were cut back, 5 bases at V and 8 bases at J, with 15 bases in the middle. CDR1 MNHEY and CDR2 SMNVEV come from the germline V gene (reference sequence). CDR3 residues: CASSPPGVGEKLFF. CDR3 coding DNA: TGTGCCAGCAGTCCACCAGGGGTAGGAGAAAAACTGTTTTTT.

The rearrangement uses TRBV6-5 and TRBJ2-1; D call uncertain. The CDR3 is 15 amino acids. Germline CDR1 is MNHEY and CDR2 is SVGAGI. The V and J ends lost 3 bases and 0 bases respectively, with 9 bases between them. The CDR3 sequence is CASSYGTRSYNEQFF. The CDR3 region has the DNA TGTGCCAGCAGTTATGGCACCCGCTCCTACAATGAGCAGTTCTTC.

The V and J genes are TRBV5-1 and TRBJ2-7; D might be TRBD2 (5 bases). The CDR3 has 15 amino acids. V was shortened by 0 bases and J by 0 bases, with 10 bases between the two germline ends. CDR1 is SGHRS and CDR2 is YFSETQ in the germline V gene. The CDR3, as DNA: TGCGCCAGCAGCTTGGGGGCGGGTAGCTCCTACGAGCAGTACTTC. It encodes CASSLGAGSSYEQYF.

This rearrangement joins TRBV30 to TRBJ2-7, with TRBD1 identical over 7 bases. CDR1 GTSNPN and CDR2 SVGIG come from the germline V gene (reference sequence). V shed 0 bases, J shed 3 bases, and the junction held 14 bases outside the gene matches. CDR3 length: 17 amino acids. DNA for the CDR3: TGTGCCTGGAGTGTACGGGGATCAGGGGGTCGCGACTACGAGCAGTACTTC. Amino acids: CAWSVRGSGGRDYEQYF.

The chain links TRBV7-2 to TRBJ2-5, with 9 bases lining up with TRBD1. The CDR3 has 14 residues. The germline V gene encodes CDR1 SGHTA and CDR2 FQGNSA. With V trimmed by 5 bases and J by 5 bases, 6 bases remained unmatched. The CDR3 sequence is CASSRDRAYETQYF. CDR3 sequence (DNA): TGTGCCAGCAGCCGGGACAGGGCCTATGAGACCCAGTACTTC.

The V gene is TRBV18, the J gene TRBJ2-1; 8 bases are a match to TRBD2. The germline V gene encodes CDR1 KGHSH and CDR2 LQKENI. The CDR3 has 17 residues. V lost 4 bases to trimming and J lost 0 bases; unmatched junction nucleotides: 8. Written as DNA, the CDR3 is TGTGCCAGCTCACTTACTAGCGGTGGGAGCTCCTACAATGAGCAGTTCTTC. Encoded protein: CASSLTSGGSSYNEQFF.

The chain has TRBV20-1 and TRBJ1-1; 7 bases are shared with TRBD1. The CDR3 covers 11 residues. Germline V gives CDR1 DFQATT, CDR2 SNEGSKA (reference sequence). The CDR3 region is CRDRNISEAFF. The CDR3, as DNA: TGCAGGGACAGGAATATATCTGAAGCTTTCTTT.

V gene TRBV7-8 combines with J gene TRBJ1-6; D remains unclear. CDR3 length equals 15 residues. V lost 1 base, J lost 8 bases, and 12 bases lay in between. Germline CDR1 is SGHVS and CDR2 is FQNEAQ. The CDR3 nucleotides read TGTGCCAGCAGCTTAGGTGGCAGTCGGCATTCACCCCTCCACTTT. It yields the protein CASSLGGSRHSPLHF.

The chain couples TRBV4-1 to TRBJ1-4, with D possibly being TRBD1 (5 bases). Germline V gives CDR1 MGHRA, CDR2 YSYEKL. There are 15 residues in the CDR3. V lost 1 base and J lost 4, with 10 bases in between. The CDR3 coding sequence is TGCGCCAGCAGCCAAGGTTCGGGGGTTAATGAAAAACTGTTTTTT. Translating it yields CASSQGSGVNEKLFF.

The chain links TRBV5-4 to TRBJ2-7; 8 bases are shared with TRBD2. Unmatched junction bases numbered 7, after V lost 3 bases and J lost 5 bases. This CDR3 contains 14 residues. Germline V gene sequence: CDR1 SGHNT, CDR2 YYREEE (reference sequence). The CDR3 loop is CASSSASGSDEQYF. In nucleotides, the CDR3 is TGTGCCAGCAGCTCGGCTAGCGGGTCGGACGAGCAGTACTTC.

The chain combines TRBV9 with TRBJ1-1, with D possibly matching TRBD1 (5 bases). Deletions cut 6 bases from V and 0 bases from J, with 15 bases between. CDR3 length: 15 residues. CDR1 and CDR2 from the germline V gene are SGDLS and YYNGEE. The CDR3 is CASTIAGTMNTEAFF. For the CDR3, the DNA is TGTGCCAGCACGATCGCAGGGACTATGAACACTGAAGCTTTCTTT. Together with reference TRBV9 and TRBJ1-1, the CDR3 gives the full variable domain: DSGVTQTPKHLITATGQRVTLRCSPRSGDLSVYWYQQSLDQGLQFLIQYYNGEERAKGNILERFSAQQFPDLHSELNLSSLELGDSALYFCASTIAGTMNTEAFFGQGTRLTVV.

The chain uses TRBV5-4 and TRBJ2-1; D perhaps matches TRBD2 (5 bases). The CDR3 length is 15 residues. Germline values: CDR1 SGHNT, CDR2 YYREEE (reference sequence). Trimming left V 4 bases short and J 4 bases short, with 15 bases between. The CDR3 spells CASSPAAGTYNEQFF. DNA of the CDR3: TGTGCCAGCAGCCCTGCCGCGGGTACTTACAATGAGCAGTTCTTC.

CDR3 DNA: TGTGCCATCCCCTGGGTGGGCCGAGGTCTGAACACTGAAGCTTTCTTT. The encoded protein is CAIPWVGRGLNTEAFF. V is TRBV5-6 and J is TRBJ1-1; D ambiguous. This CDR3 has 16 amino acids. Between the trimmed V and J ends, which lost 9 bases and 0 bases, there was a span of 21 bases. Per germline, CDR1 SGHDT and CDR2 YYEEEE.